Given below is one T cell receptor (beta chain) in context. The length of the CDR3 is 12 residues. Germline lookup yields CDR1 SNHLY and CDR2 FYNNEI. Trimming removed 8 bases from V and 5 bases from J, with 13 bases in between. This sample stems from a study of cytomegalovirus exposure and HLA in healthy donors. The method was immunoSEQ multiplex PCR; TCRdb's version includes in-frame clones alone and lacks a portion of them. In the table there are about 140,000 clones, 85% to 95% of which are singletons. The chain carries TRBV2 and TRBJ2-7; D possibly corresponds to TRBD2 (6 bases). This receptor was identified in a man aged 18 to 29 in good health and CMV-seropositive. Sequenced input: PBMCs. The CDR3 DNA reads TGTGCCAGCCTCCGGAGGGGTGACGAGCAGTACTTC. Amino acids: CASLRRGDEQYF.